This T cell receptor beta chain was documented in a study of CD8 T cells in ankylosing spondylitis. The V and J ends lost 3 bases and 7 bases, in that order; junction bases with no gene match: 9. There are 15 residues in the CDR3. From germline, CDR1 is MGHRA and CDR2 YSYEKL. This clonotype was seen many times. TCRdb independently ran MiXCR on the 5' RACE reads; one entry per CDR3 protein. The data show 250,000 to 400,000 distinct CDR3 sequences, with under 14% seen just once and roughly 9.2% held by the top ten. This chain uses TRBV4-1 with TRBJ2-1; 7 bases line up with TRBD2. The source material was blood, either unsorted or a sorted T cell fraction (not recorded which). The sequence derives from a female donor with ankylosing spondylitis or in good health (not recorded which). The CDR3 nucleotides read TGCGCCAGCAGCCAGCGGGAGAGGTTGGGAAATGAGCAGTTCTTC. Translation: CASSQRERLGNEQFF.